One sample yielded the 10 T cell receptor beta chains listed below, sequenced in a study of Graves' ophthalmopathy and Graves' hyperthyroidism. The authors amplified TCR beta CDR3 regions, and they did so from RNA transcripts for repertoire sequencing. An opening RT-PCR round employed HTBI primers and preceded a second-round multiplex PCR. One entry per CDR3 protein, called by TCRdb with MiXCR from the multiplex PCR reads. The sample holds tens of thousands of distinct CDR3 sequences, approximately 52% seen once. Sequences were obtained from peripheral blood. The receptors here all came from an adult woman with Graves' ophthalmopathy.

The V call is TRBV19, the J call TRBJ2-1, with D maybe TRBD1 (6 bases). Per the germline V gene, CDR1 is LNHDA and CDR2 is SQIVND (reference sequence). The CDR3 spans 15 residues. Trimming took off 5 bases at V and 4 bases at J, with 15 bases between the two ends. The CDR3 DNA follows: TGTGCCAGTAGTCGTGGTTTAGGACAGTACAATGAGCAGTTCTTC. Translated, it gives CASSRGLGQYNEQFF.

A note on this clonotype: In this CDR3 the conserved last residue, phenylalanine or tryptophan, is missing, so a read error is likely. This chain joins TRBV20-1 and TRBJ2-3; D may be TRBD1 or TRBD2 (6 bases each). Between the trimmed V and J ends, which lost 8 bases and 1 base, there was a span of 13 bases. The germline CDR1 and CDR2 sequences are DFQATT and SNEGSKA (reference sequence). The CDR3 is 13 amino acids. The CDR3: CSTRRGGTDTQYS. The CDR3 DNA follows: TGCAGTACCAGAAGGGGGGGCACAGATACGCAGTATTCT.

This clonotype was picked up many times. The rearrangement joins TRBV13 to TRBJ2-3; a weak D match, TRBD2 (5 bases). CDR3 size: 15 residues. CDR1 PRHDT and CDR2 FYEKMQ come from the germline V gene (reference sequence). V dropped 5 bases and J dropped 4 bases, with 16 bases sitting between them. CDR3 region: CASSRNLNSADTQYF. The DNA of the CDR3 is TGTGCCAGCAGCCGGAATCTTAATAGCGCAGATACGCAGTATTTT.

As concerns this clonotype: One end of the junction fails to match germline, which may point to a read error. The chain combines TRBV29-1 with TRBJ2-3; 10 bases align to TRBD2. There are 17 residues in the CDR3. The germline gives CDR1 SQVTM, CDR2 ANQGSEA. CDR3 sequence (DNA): TGCAGCGTTCCCAAACCCGCTAGCGGGGGCCGCACAGATACGCGGTATTTT. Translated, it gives CSVPKPASGGRTDTRYF.

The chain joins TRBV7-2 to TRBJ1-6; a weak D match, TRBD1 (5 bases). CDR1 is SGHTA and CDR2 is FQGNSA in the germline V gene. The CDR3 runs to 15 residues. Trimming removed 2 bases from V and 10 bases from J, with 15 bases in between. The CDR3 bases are TGTGCCAGCAGCTTATTACCGGACCGGGGGTCACCCCTCCACTTT. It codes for CASSLLPDRGSPLHF.

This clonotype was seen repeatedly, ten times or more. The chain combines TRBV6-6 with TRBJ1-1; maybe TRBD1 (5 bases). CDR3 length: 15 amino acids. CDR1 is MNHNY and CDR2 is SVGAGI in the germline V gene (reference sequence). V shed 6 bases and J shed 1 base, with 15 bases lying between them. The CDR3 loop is CASRPQGSKNTEAFF. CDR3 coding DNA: TGTGCCAGCAGACCCCAGGGTAGTAAGAACACTGAAGCTTTCTTT.

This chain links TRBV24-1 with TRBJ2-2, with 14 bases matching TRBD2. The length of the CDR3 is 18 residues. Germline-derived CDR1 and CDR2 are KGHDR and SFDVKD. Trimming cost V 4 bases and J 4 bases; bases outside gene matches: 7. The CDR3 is CATSEAGLAGAGTGELFF. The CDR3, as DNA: TGTGCCACCAGTGAGGCGGGACTAGCGGGAGCGGGCACCGGGGAGCTGTTTTTT.

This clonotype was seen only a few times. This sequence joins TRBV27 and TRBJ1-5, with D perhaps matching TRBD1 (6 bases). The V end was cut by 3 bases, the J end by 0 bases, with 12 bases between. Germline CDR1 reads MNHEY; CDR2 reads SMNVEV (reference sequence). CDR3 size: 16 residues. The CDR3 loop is CASSLGAGNSNQPQHF. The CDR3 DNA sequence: TGTGCCAGCAGTTTGGGGGCCGGGAATAGCAATCAGCCCCAGCATTTT.

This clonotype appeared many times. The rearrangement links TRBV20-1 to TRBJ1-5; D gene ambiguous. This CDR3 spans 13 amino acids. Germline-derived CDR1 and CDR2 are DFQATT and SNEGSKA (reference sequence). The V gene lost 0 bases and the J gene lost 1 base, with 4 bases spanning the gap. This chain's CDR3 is CSARDPSNQPQHF. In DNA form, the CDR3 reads TGCAGTGCTAGAGATCCCAGCAATCAGCCCCAGCATTTT.

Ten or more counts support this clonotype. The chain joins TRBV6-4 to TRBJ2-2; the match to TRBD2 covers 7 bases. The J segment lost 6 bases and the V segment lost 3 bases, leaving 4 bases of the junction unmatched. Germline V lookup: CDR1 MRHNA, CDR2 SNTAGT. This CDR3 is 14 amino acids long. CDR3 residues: CASSEGGSAGELFF. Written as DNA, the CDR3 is TGTGCCAGCAGTGAGGGCGGGAGCGCCGGGGAGCTGTTTTTT.